This T cell receptor (beta chain) was recorded in a study of neurological immune-mediated disorders. This clonotype showed up many times. The junction and the germline gene differ at one end; a read error may be behind it. TCRdb passed the 5' RACE reads through MiXCR, listing each CDR3 protein once. Counted here are 15,000 or so distinct CDR3 sequences, roughly 14% occurring once; the ten biggest clones make up roughly an eighth. CDR3 size: 16 residues. In germline, CDR1 is SGHRS, CDR2 YFSETQ. The specimen sequenced was PBMCs. The chain is built from TRBV5-1 and TRBJ2-5; 8 bases map to TRBD1. This clonotype originated in a man between 60 and 70 years old with HTLV-1-associated myelopathy (HAM/TSP). The CDR3 bases are TGCGCCAGCAGTTTGGCCGAAACGACAGGGGAAGAGACCCAGTACTTC. As protein: CASSLAETTGEETQYF.